Following are 5 T cell receptor beta chains from one sample sequenced in a study of control samples from healthy donors and cancer patients. The repertoire was sequenced with immunoSEQ multiplex PCR; TCRdb's copy has only in-frame clones and lacks some. The table has about 80,000 clones, 75% to 95% seen once. Sequences were obtained from blood. Receptor source: a man aged 45-65 years in good health.

This chain joins TRBV19 and TRBJ1-6, with a tentative D call TRBD1 (6 bases). The V end lost 11 bases, the J end lost 10 bases, and 18 bases lay between the germline ends. The CDR3 sequence is 13 residues long. CDR1 is LNHDA, CDR2 SQIVND, per germline (reference sequence). The CDR3 loop is CAGRGGLTSPLHF. The CDR3 nucleotides read TGTGCCGGCAGGGGAGGGTTGACCTCACCCCTCCACTTT.

This chain links TRBV5-1 with TRBJ2-3; 10 nucleotides align to TRBD1. The CDR3 totals 14 residues. Germline lookup yields CDR1 SGHRS and CDR2 YFSETQ. With 4 bases clipped from V and 6 bases from J, the junction kept 5 bases outside the gene matches. The CDR3 DNA reads as TGCGCCAGCAGCCCGGGACAGGGGTCGGATACGCAGTATTTT. Protein product: CASSPGQGSDTQYF.

The V and J genes are TRBV30 and TRBJ1-2; no firm D call. Per the germline V gene, CDR1 is GTSNPN and CDR2 is SVGIG (reference sequence). CDR3 length: 12 amino acids. Trimming took 1 base from V and 4 from J, leaving 7 bases between them. CDR3 sequence: CAWSGEFYGYTF. The CDR3 DNA reads as TGTGCCTGGAGTGGAGAGTTCTATGGCTACACCTTC.

The genes are TRBV2 and TRBJ2-5; possibly TRBD2 for D (5 bases). Germline V gene sequence: CDR1 SNHLY, CDR2 FYNNEI. V dropped 1 base and J dropped 5 bases, with 11 bases sitting between them. This CDR3 is 14 amino acids long. The CDR3 here is CASSEGLRGETQYF. CDR3 DNA: TGTGCCAGCAGTGAAGGGTTACGAGGGGAGACCCAGTACTTC.

The J gene is TRBJ2-5, the V gene TRBV5-4, with D possibly TRBD2 on 5 matching bases. The CDR3 runs 13 residues. V was shortened by 4 bases and J by 4 bases, with 11 bases between the two germline ends. Germline V gives CDR1 SGHNT, CDR2 YYREEE (reference sequence). The CDR3 loop reads CASSNDGGETQYF. CDR3 bases: TGTGCCAGCAGCAACGACGGAGGAGAGACCCAGTACTTC.